Detailed here is one T cell receptor beta chain. This sample is drawn from a study of T-cell reconstitution after alpha-beta-depleted transplantation in children. The TCRbeta library was prepared with unique molecular identifiers. TCRdb ran MiXCR on the PCR reads and lists one entry per CDR3 protein. In the table there are about 370,000 distinct CDR3 sequences, over 20% of which are singletons. The ends were cut back, 5 bases at V and 3 bases at J, with 11 bases in the middle. Germline loops: CDR1 MGHRA, CDR2 YSYEKL. The CDR3 contains 13 residues. The V and J genes are TRBV4-1 and TRBJ2-7, with D possibly TRBD2 on 6 matching bases. The receptor was derived from a human donor who donated a stem cell graft to a child with acute myeloid leukemia. The sequenced sample was PBMCs from the stem cell graft donor, obtained from the stem cell graft. Written as DNA, the CDR3 is TGCGCCAGCAGCGACGGAGGGATCTACGAGCAGTACTTC. Its translation: CASSDGGIYEQYF.